This TCR beta chain is drawn from a study of control samples from healthy donors and cancer patients. Sequencing used immunoSEQ multiplex PCR; TCRdb keeps in-frame clones, though not all of them. The repertoire has 150,000 to 180,000 clones, about 94% of them found once; the top ten carry approximately 6%. CDR3 length: 16 residues. The V gene's germline CDR1 is LGHNA and CDR2 YSLEER. Trimming removed 4 bases at V and 0 bases at J, with 14 bases between. The chain is built from TRBV4-3 and TRBJ2-3, with D possibly being TRBD1 (6 bases). The sequenced material came from blood. This TCR was sampled from a man aged 40-50 years in good health. In nucleotides, the CDR3 is TGCGCCAGCAGCCGAGAGGGGGACATAAGCACAGATACGCAGTATTTT. Translation gives CASSREGDISTDTQYF.